These 2 T cell receptor beta chains originate from one sample sequenced in a study of cytomegalovirus exposure and HLA in healthy donors. The PCR ran on 60 Vbeta and 13 Jbeta primers. Sequencing used immunoSEQ multiplex PCR; TCRdb keeps in-frame clones, though not all of them. Among some 200,000 clones, around 86% were seen once, and the ten largest hold about 1.6%. The sample consisted of PBMCs. The receptors here all came from a man over 45 in good health and CMV-seronegative.

The chain joins TRBV29-1 to TRBJ2-3, with 7 bases fitting TRBD2. With V trimmed by 7 bases and J by 2 bases, 9 bases remained unmatched. Germline values: CDR1 SQVTM, CDR2 ANQGSEA. The CDR3 loop spans 14 amino acids. CDR3 nucleotide sequence: TGCAGCGGTCGAAGCGGGACCTCCACAGATACGCAGTATTTT. The encoded protein is CSGRSGTSTDTQYF.

This clone was counted a single time. V and J are TRBV7-2 and TRBJ2-1; 12 nucleotides line up with TRBD2. Germline V lookup: CDR1 SGHTA, CDR2 FQGNSA. This CDR3 has 15 amino acids. Trimming removed 5 bases from V and 6 bases from J; junction bases left unmatched: 5. CDR3 sequence reads: CASSRGLAGFNEQFF. The DNA for the CDR3 is TGTGCCAGCAGCCGAGGACTAGCGGGGTTCAATGAGCAGTTCTTC.